This T cell receptor beta chain was observed in a study of T-cell reconstitution after alpha-beta-depleted transplantation in children. The germline CDR1 and CDR2 sequences are MGHRA and YSYEKL. Trimming stripped 0 bases from V and 8 bases from J, with 13 bases between. The CDR3 contains 15 residues. Findings of the study overall: Newly generated T cells supplied most T-cell counts and diversity one year post-transplant. About two months after transplant, alpha-beta T cells reportedly came from several hundred expanded graft clones. From surviving recipient T cells and thymic progenitors came the high day-60 TCRbeta diversity observed in some patients.

A TCRbeta library incorporating unique molecular identifiers was prepared. TCRdb reprocessed the PCR reads via MiXCR and lists one record per CDR3 protein. The sample lists fewer than 450,000 distinct CDR3 sequences; 15% to 20% were seen once. Concerning this clonotype itself: The antigen is not known.

V gene TRBV4-1 combines with J gene TRBJ1-4; unclear D gene. The origin of this receptor is a male patient aged 2 to 9 who had a stem cell transplant for acute lymphoblastic leukemia, so the T cells may come from the graft donor. This material consisted of PBMCs, mostly from graft donor cells, taken 360 days after TCRalphabeta/CD19-depleted stem cell transplant. Here the CDR3 DNA reads TGCGCCAGCAGCCAAGATAGGTCCTCGCTGGAAAAACTGTTTTTT. Its translation: CASSQDRSSLEKLFF.